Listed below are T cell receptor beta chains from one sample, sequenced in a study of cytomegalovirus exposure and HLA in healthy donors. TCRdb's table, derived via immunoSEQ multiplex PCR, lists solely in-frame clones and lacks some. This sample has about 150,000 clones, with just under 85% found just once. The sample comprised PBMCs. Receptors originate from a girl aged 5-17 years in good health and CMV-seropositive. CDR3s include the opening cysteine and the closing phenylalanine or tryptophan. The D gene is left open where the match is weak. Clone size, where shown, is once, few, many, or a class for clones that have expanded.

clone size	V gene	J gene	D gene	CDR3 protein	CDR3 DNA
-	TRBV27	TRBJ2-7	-	CASSLNRETYEQYF	TGTGCCAGCAGTTTGAACAGGGAAACCTACGAGCAGTACTTC
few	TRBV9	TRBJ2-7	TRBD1	CASSKGQVPYEQYF	TGTGCCAGCAGTAAGGGACAGGTTCCCTACGAGCAGTACTTC
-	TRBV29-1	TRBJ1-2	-	CSVPSGYGYTF	TGCAGCGTACCGTCCGGGTATGGCTACACCTTC
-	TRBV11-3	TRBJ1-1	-	CASSAGTEAFF	TGTGCCAGCAGTGCCGGGACAGAAGCTTTCTTT
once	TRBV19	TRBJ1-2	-	CASSIFSGSSYGYTF	TGTGCCAGTAGTATATTTTCAGGGTCGAGCTATGGCTACACCTTC
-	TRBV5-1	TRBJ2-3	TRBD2	CASSLRLAGGLTDTQYF	TGCGCCAGCAGCTTGCGACTAGCGGGGGGCCTCACAGATACGCAGTATTTT
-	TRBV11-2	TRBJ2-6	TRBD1	CASSSLQGAAYNVLTF	TGTGCCAGCAGCTCATTACAGGGGGCCGCTTACAACGTCCTGACTTTC
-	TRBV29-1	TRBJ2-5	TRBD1	CSVEDWDREYQETQYF	TGCAGCGTTGAAGATTGGGACAGGGAGTACCAAGAGACCCAGTACTTC
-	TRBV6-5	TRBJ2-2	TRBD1	CASSRTGGLTGELFF	TGTGCCAGCAGCCGGACAGGGGGATTGACCGGGGAGCTGTTTTTT
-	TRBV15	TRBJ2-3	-	CATSGAPHGTDTQYF	TGTGCCACCAGCGGAGCACCACATGGCACAGATACGCAGTATTTT
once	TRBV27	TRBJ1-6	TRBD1	CASNTGGSYSPLHF	TGTGCCAGCAATACAGGGGGCAGTTATTCACCCCTCCACTTT
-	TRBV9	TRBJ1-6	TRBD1	CASSVAGGSSWNSPLHF	TGTGCCAGCAGCGTAGCAGGGGGCAGTTCTTGGAATTCACCCCTCCACTTT
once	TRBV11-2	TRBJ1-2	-	CASSFGTLRGSGYTF	TGTGCCAGCAGCTTCGGGACACTGCGCGGATCTGGCTACACCTTC
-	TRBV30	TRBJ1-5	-	CAWSRGSPGRQPQHF	TGTGCCTGGAGTAGGGGATCCCCTGGGCGTCAGCCCCAGCATTTT
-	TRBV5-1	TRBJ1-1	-	CASSLGNGDNTEAFF	TGCGCCAGCAGCTTGGGGAACGGAGATAACACTGAAGCTTTCTTT
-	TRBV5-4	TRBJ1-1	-	CASSLAGGHSTEAFF	TGTGCCAGCAGCTTAGCGGGGGGCCATAGCACTGAAGCTTTCTTT
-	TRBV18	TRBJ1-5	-	CASSPENGQQWGNQPQHF	TGTGCCAGCTCACCAGAAAACGGACAGCAATGGGGCAATCAGCCCCAGCATTTT
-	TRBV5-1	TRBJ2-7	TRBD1	CASSVTGDSYEQYF	TGCGCCAGCAGCGTGACAGGGGACTCCTACGAGCAGTACTTC
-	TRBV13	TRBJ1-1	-	CASSFFGRVIGEAFF	TGTGCCAGCAGCTTTTTTGGCAGGGTAATCGGTGAAGCTTTCTTT
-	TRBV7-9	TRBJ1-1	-	CASSPGGKNTEAFF	TGTGCCAGCAGCCCGGGGGGTAAGAACACTGAAGCTTTCTTT